This T cell receptor (beta chain) was identified during a study of blood T cells in healthy people across ages. Primers used in a second PCR of about 7 to 12 cycles were a sample-barcoded 5' primer and a J-beta primer mix. Tagging of each cDNA molecule was performed by a template-switch adaptor with 12 random nucleotides. There were at least 3 million CDR3-containing paired-end reads obtained from each sample. MiXCR, run by TCRdb on the 5' RACE reads, gives a single entry per CDR3 protein. The table shows around 900,000 distinct CDR3 sequences, with 29% occurring only once. The sample comprised blood. This receptor was obtained from a woman over 75 in good health.

The CDR3 DNA sequence: TGCGCCAGCAGCTTTGGCGGGACATCGCCTGGCTACACCTTC. This translates into CASSFGGTSPGYTF. The chain links TRBV5-1 to TRBJ1-2, with TRBD1 as a possible D gene (6 bases). Germline lookup yields CDR1 SGHRS and CDR2 YFSETQ. The ends were cut back, 2 bases at V and 7 bases at J, with 15 bases in the middle. The length of the CDR3 is 14 residues.